These T cell receptor beta chains were read from a single sample in a study of blood T cell repertoires in COVID-19. Profiling relied on immunoSEQ multiplex PCR, and the TCRdb table lists in-frame clones only, not all of them. The sample has almost 45,000 clones; roughly 68% are singletons. The sample taken for sequencing was peripheral blood. The receptors shown here come from a man older than 75 with acute or convalescent COVID-19. The CDR3 runs from the conserved cysteine through the conserved F or W. The D gene is left open where the match is weak. The size field is filled for only some rows; it gives once, few, many or a size class.

D	V	size	J	DNA	CDR3
TRBD1	TRBV2	few	TRBJ1-3	TGTGCCAGCAATCCCGGACAGGGGGTAACTGGAAACACCATATATTTT	CASNPGQGVTGNTIYF
NA	TRBV9	NA	TRBJ2-7	TGTGCCAGCAGCGTAGGGGGGGACCGCACCTCCTACGAGCAGTACTTC	CASSVGGDRTSYEQYF
NA	TRBV19	NA	TRBJ2-2	TGTGCCAGTAGCTCGGGACAGAACACCGGGGAGCTGTTTTTT	CASSSGQNTGELFF
NA	TRBV13	NA	TRBJ2-1	TGTGCCAGCAGCTTAACCAGAAACAATGAGCAGTTCTTC	CASSLTRNNEQFF
NA	TRBV7-8	NA	TRBJ1-3	TGTGCCAGCAGCTGGGCCAGGGGTAAAGGAGGAAACACCATATATTTT	CASSWARGKGGNTIYF
NA	TRBV11-2	NA	TRBJ2-5	TGTGCCAGCAGTTGGGGCATCCAAGAGACCCAGTACTTC	CASSWGIQETQYF
TRBD1	TRBV7-2	NA	TRBJ2-7	TGTGCCAGCAGCTTAGCGCCGGGACAGGGATCCGAGCAGTACTTC	CASSLAPGQGSEQYF
TRBD1	TRBV4-1	NA	TRBJ2-6	TGCGCCAGCAGCCGGACAGGGGGTGACACTGGGGCCAACGTCCTGACTTTC	CASSRTGGDTGANVLTF
TRBD2	TRBV11-2	NA	TRBJ2-5	TGTGCCAGCAGCCCCGCCGGGACTACCCCGGTCGGGACCCAGTACTTC	CASSPAGTTPVGTQYF
NA	TRBV4-2	once	TRBJ1-3	TGTGCCAGCAGCCTCCAGGGACTTGTTGGAAACACCATATATTTT	CASSLQGLVGNTIYF
NA	TRBV19	large	TRBJ2-1	TGTGCCAGTGGGGTCTCCGGGGAGAATGAGCAGTTCTTC	CASGVSGENEQFF
NA	TRBV11-3	NA	TRBJ2-4	TGTGCCAGCAGCTTTCGTGAAGAGGGAACCAAAAACATTCAGTACTTC	CASSFREEGTKNIQYF
TRBD2	TRBV18	NA	TRBJ2-1	TGTGCCAGCTCACCACCGGCTAGCGGGCGGAATGAGCAGTTCTTC	CASSPPASGRNEQFF
TRBD1	TRBV14	NA	TRBJ1-1	TGTGCCAGCAGCCAAGATCAGGGACAGATGAACACTGAAGCTTTCTTT	CASSQDQGQMNTEAFF
NA	TRBV5-6	NA	TRBJ2-3	TGTGCCAGCAGCTTGGTAGGGGCAGATACGCAGTATTTT	CASSLVGADTQYF
TRBD2	TRBV6-5	NA	TRBJ2-1	TGTGCCAGCGTTGATAGCGGGATTAGCAATGAGCAGTTCTTC	CASVDSGISNEQFF
NA	TRBV11-2	NA	TRBJ1-4	TGTGCCAGCACAAGCAGGGTAAACCTCGCAACTAATGAAAAACTGTTTTTT	CASTSRVNLATNEKLFF
TRBD2	TRBV5-6	NA	TRBJ2-3	TGTGCCAGCAGCCTGAAGGGACTAGCGGGAGTCACAGATACGCAGTATTTT	CASSLKGLAGVTDTQYF
NA	TRBV29-1	NA	TRBJ1-2	TGCAGCGTTGACAGGGCGGGGGAATCGCGTGGCTACACCTTC	CSVDRAGESRGYTF
NA	TRBV18	NA	TRBJ2-3	TGTGCCAGCTCTACACAGGGTCCGCTAAGCACAGATACGCAGTATTTT	CASSTQGPLSTDTQYF
TRBD1	TRBV16	NA	TRBJ1-1	TGTGCCAGCAGCCACCGGACAGGGAAGACTGAAGCTTTCTTT	CASSHRTGKTEAFF
TRBD2	TRBV19	NA	TRBJ2-1	TGTGCCAGTAAAGGGGGACTAGTTTCCAATGAGCAGTTCTTC	CASKGGLVSNEQFF
NA	TRBV28	NA	TRBJ1-1	TGTGCCAGCAGACGCTCCCAGGGGTTTAACACTGAAGCTTTCTTT	CASRRSQGFNTEAFF
TRBD1	TRBV5-6	NA	TRBJ2-4	TGTGCCAGCAGCCGACAGGGGGGAAACATTCAGTACTTC	CASSRQGGNIQYF
TRBD2	TRBV14	NA	TRBJ2-3	TGTGCCAGCAGCCGCCGACCTAGCGGGAGTTTTGATACGCAGTATTTT	CASSRRPSGSFDTQYF
TRBD2	TRBV24-1	NA	TRBJ2-1	TGTGCCACCAGTGCTAGCGGTTCTTACAATGAGCAGTTCTTC	CATSASGSYNEQFF
TRBD2	TRBV28	NA	TRBJ2-7	TGTGCCAGCAGGGGTAGCGGGAGTGTAACCGAGCAGTACTTC	CASRGSGSVTEQYF
TRBD1	TRBV2	NA	TRBJ2-5	TGTGCCAGCAGTTTCGACAGGGTGGAGACCCAGTACTTC	CASSFDRVETQYF
NA	TRBV19	NA	TRBJ1-5	TGTGCCAGTACTGATCAGGTAGGCAATCAGCCCCAGCATTTT	CASTDQVGNQPQHF
TRBD1	TRBV18	NA	TRBJ2-6	TGTGCCAGCTCACCTGACAGGGGGCGGATTTCTGGGGCCAACGTCCTGACTTTC	CASSPDRGRISGANVLTF
NA	TRBV5-5	NA	TRBJ1-3	TGTGCCAGCAGCGGAATGCGGGGATTCTTCTCTGGAAACACCATATATTTT	CASSGMRGFFSGNTIYF
TRBD1	TRBV2	NA	TRBJ2-2	TGTGCCAGCAGTGTACAGGGGGTGGTAGCCGGGGAGCTGTTTTTT	CASSVQGVVAGELFF
TRBD2	TRBV19	NA	TRBJ2-6	TGTGCCAGTAAGCTAGCGGGAGGGCCTGGGGCCAACGTCCTGACTTTC	CASKLAGGPGANVLTF
TRBD2	TRBV6-6	NA	TRBJ2-1	TGTGCCAGCAGTCGGGAACTTAGGGCTAGCGGGAAGAATGAGCAGTTCTTC	CASSRELRASGKNEQFF
NA	TRBV7-8	few	TRBJ2-7	TGTGCCAGCAGCTTGGGACATAGCTCCTACGAGCAGTACTTC	CASSLGHSSYEQYF
TRBD2	TRBV4-2	few	TRBJ2-7	TGTGCCAGCAGCCAAGGGCGGGAGGGCCCCTACGAGCAGTACTTC	CASSQGREGPYEQYF
TRBD2	TRBV5-4	NA	TRBJ2-2	TGTGCCAGCAGCGGGGCTGGCGGGAGGAACACCGGGGAGCTGTTTTTT	CASSGAGGRNTGELFF
NA	TRBV28	NA	TRBJ1-4	TGTGCCAGCAGTTCTCAGGGGCGCATTGAAAAACTGTTTTTT	CASSSQGRIEKLFF
NA	TRBV4-3	NA	TRBJ2-7	TGCGCCAGCAGCCAAGAGTTTTGGGCGGGGAGCGAGCAGTACTTC	CASSQEFWAGSEQYF
TRBD2	TRBV10-3	few	TRBJ2-3	TGTGCCATCACCGTAGGTCCGGGGGGTACGCAGTATTTT	CAITVGPGGTQYF
NA	TRBV7-2	NA	TRBJ1-2	TGTGCCAGCAGCTTATCGCAGGGCAATGGCTACACCTTC	CASSLSQGNGYTF
TRBD1	TRBV7-8	once	TRBJ2-7	TGTGCCAGCAGCTTAGGGGGACAGGGGACCTACGAGCAGTACTTC	CASSLGGQGTYEQYF
NA	TRBV19	NA	TRBJ1-1	TGTGCCAGTAGTATAGATCGGAAAGGGGACACTGAAGCTTTCTTT	CASSIDRKGDTEAFF